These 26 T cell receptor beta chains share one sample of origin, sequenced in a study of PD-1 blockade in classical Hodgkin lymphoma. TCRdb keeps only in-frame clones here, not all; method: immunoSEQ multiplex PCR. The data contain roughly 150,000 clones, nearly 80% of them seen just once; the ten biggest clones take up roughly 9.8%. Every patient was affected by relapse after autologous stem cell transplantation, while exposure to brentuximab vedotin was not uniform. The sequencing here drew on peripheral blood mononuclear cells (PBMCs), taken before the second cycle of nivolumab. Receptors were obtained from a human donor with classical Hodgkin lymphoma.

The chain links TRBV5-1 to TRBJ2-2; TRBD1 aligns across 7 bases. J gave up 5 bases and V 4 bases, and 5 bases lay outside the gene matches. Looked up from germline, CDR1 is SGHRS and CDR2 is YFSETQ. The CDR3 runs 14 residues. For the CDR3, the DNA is TGCGCCAGCAGCGCACGACAGGGTACCGGGGAGCTGTTTTTT. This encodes CASSARQGTGELFF.

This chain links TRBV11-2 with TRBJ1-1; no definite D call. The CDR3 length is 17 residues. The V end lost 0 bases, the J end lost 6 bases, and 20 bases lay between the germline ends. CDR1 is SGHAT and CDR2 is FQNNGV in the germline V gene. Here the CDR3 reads CASSLDRDTISKAEAFF. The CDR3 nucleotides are TGTGCCAGCAGCTTAGATCGAGACACCATTTCCAAAGCTGAAGCTTTCTTT. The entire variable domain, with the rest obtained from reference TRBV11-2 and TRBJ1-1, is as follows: EAGVAQSPRYKIIEKRQSVAFWCNPISGHATLYWYQQILGQGPKLLIQFQNNGVVDDSQLPKDRFSAERLKGVDSTLKIQPAKLEDSAVYLCASSLDRDTISKAEAFFGQGTRLTVV.

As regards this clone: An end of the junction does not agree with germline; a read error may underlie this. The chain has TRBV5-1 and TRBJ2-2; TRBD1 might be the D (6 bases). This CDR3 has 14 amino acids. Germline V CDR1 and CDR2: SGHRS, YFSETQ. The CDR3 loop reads CANSPHTGTGELFF. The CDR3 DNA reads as TGCGCCAACAGCCCGCACACAGGGACGGGGGAGCTGTTTTTT.

DNA for the CDR3: TGTGCCAGCAGCCTCGGGGGTTATGGCTACACCTTC. Protein product: CASSLGGYGYTF. The V and J genes are TRBV5-6 and TRBJ1-2; a possible D gene is TRBD1 (5 bases). Trimming cost V 4 bases and J 5 bases, with 9 bases left between them. CDR1 and CDR2 (germline): SGHDT, YYEEEE. The CDR3 runs 12 residues.

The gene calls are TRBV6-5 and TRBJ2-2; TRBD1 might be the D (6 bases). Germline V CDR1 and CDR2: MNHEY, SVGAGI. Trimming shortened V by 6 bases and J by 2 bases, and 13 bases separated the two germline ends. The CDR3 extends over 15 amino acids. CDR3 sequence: CASSRQAVNTGELFF. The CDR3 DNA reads TGTGCCAGCAGCCGACAGGCGGTAAACACCGGGGAGCTGTTTTTT.

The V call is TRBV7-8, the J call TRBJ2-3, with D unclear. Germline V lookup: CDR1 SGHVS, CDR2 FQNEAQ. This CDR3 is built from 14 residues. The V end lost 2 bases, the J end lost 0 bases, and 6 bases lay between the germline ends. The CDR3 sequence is CASSLRLSTDTQYF. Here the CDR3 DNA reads TGTGCCAGCAGCTTACGGCTTAGCACAGATACGCAGTATTTT. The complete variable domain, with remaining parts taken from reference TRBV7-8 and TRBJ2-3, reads GAGVSQSPRYKVAKRGQDVALRCDPISGHVSLFWYQQALGQGPEFLTYFQNEAQLDKSGLPSDRFFAERPEGSVSTLKIQRTQQEDSAVYLCASSLRLSTDTQYFGPGTRLTVL.

CDR3 in amino acids: CASSLGQNQPQHF. The CDR3 DNA reads as TGTGCCAGCAGCTTGGGACAGAATCAGCCCCAGCATTTT. The V gene is TRBV5-4, the J gene TRBJ1-5; D perhaps matches TRBD1 (5 bases). Germline CDR1 reads SGHNT; CDR2 reads YYREEE (reference sequence). V lost 0 bases and J 4 bases, leaving 5 bases between the germline ends. The CDR3 sequence is 13 residues long.

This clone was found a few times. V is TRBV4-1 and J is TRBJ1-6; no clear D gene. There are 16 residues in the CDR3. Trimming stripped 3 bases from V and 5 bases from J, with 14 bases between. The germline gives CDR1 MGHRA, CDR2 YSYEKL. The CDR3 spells CASSHTPGRNNSPLHF. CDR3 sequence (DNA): TGCGCCAGCAGCCATACTCCTGGAAGAAATAATTCACCCCTCCACTTT.

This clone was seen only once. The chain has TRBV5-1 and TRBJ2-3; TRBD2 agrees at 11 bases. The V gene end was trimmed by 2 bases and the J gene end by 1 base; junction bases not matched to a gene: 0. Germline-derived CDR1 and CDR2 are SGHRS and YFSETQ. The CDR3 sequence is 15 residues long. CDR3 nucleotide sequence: TGCGCCAGCAGCTTTAGCGGGGGGGGCACAGATACGCAGTATTTT. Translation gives CASSFSGGGTDTQYF.

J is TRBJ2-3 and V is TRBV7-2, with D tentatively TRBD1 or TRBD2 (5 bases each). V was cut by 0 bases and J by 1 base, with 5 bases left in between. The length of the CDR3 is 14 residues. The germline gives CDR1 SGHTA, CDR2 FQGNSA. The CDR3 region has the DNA TGTGCCAGCAGCTTAGCGGGACGCACAGATACGCAGTATTTT. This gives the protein CASSLAGRTDTQYF.

For the CDR3, the DNA is TGTGCCAGCAGCTTAATGAGCCCTTGGACCTCTGGAAACACCATATATTTT. Encoded protein: CASSLMSPWTSGNTIYF. The rearrangement links TRBV7-2 to TRBJ1-3; D gene ambiguous. The CDR3 runs 17 residues. Germline loops: CDR1 SGHTA, CDR2 FQGNSA. Between the trimmed V and J ends, which lost 2 bases and 0 bases, there was a span of 14 bases.

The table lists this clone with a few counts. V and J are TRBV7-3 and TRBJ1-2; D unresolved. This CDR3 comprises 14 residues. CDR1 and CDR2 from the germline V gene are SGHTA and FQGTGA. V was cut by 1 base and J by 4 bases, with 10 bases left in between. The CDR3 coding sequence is TGTGCCAGCAGCTTAAAGGCGGACCTCTATGGCTACACCTTC. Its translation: CASSLKADLYGYTF.

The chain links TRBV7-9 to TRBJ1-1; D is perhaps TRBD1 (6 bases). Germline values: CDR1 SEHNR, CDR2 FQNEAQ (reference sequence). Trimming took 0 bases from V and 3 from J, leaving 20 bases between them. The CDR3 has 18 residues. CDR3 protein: CASSLAFGGLRLDTEAFF. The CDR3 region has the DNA TGTGCCAGCAGCTTAGCATTTGGGGGGCTTCGGCTGGACACTGAAGCTTTCTTT.

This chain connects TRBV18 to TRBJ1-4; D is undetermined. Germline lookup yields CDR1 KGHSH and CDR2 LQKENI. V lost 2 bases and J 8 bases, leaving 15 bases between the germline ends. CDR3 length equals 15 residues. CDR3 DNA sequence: TGTGCCAGCTCACCATTTCCCGGTATGCAGGAAAAACTGTTTTTT. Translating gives CASSPFPGMQEKLFF.

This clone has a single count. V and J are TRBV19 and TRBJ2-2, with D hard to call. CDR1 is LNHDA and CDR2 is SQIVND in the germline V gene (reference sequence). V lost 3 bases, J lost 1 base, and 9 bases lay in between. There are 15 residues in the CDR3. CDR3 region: CASSMNPQNTGELFF. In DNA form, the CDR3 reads TGTGCCAGTAGTATGAATCCACAGAACACCGGGGAGCTGTTTTTT.

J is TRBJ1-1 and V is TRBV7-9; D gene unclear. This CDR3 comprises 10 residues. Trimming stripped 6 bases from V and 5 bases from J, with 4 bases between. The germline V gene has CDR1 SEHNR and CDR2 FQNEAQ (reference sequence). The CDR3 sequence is CASSRTEAFF. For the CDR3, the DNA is TGTGCCAGCAGTCGTACTGAAGCTTTCTTT.

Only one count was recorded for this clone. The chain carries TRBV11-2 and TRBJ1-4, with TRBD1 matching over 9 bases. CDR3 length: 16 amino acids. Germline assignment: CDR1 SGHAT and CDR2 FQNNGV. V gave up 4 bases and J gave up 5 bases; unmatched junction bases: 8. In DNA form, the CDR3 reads TGTGCCAGCAGCTCGACCGGGACAGGGTGGAATGAAAAACTGTTTTTT. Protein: CASSSTGTGWNEKLFF.

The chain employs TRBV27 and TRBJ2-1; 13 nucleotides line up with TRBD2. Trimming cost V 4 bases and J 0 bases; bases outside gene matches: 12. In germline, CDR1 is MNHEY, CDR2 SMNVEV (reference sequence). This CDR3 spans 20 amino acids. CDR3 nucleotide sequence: TGTGCCAGCAGTTCCCGACTTGGGACTAGCGGGACCAGCTCCTACAATGAGCAGTTCTTC. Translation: CASSSRLGTSGTSSYNEQFF.

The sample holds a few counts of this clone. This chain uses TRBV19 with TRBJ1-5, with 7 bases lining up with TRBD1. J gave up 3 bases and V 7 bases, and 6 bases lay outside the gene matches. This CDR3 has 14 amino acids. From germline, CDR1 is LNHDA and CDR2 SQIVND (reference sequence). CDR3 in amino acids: CASTGTEFNQPQHF. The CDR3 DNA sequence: TGTGCCAGTACCGGGACAGAGTTCAATCAGCCCCAGCATTTT.

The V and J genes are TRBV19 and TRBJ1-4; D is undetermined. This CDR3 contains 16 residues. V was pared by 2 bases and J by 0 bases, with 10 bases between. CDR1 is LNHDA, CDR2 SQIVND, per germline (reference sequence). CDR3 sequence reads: CASSIYYEATNEKLFF. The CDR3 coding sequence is TGTGCCAGTAGTATATATTACGAGGCAACTAATGAAAAACTGTTTTTT.

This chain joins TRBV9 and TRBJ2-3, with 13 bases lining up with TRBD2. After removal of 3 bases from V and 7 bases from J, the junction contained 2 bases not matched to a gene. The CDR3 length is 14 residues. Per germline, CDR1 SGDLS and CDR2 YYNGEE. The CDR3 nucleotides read TGTGCCAGCAGCGAGACTAGCGGGAGGTATACGCAGTATTTT. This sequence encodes CASSETSGRYTQYF.

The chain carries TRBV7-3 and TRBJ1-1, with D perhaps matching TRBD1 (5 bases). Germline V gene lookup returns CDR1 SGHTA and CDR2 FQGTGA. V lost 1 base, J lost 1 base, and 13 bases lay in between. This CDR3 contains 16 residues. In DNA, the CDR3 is TGTGCCAGCAGCTTAAGTAGTACAGGACCGAACACTGAAGCTTTCTTT. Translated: CASSLSSTGPNTEAFF.

The CDR3 DNA is TGTGCCAGCAGCTTAGAAGGGGGGGCGAATGGTGAAAAACTGTTTTTT. It encodes CASSLEGGANGEKLFF. The chain uses TRBV7-9 and TRBJ1-4; TRBD1 might be the D (6 bases). The V gene lost 1 base and the J gene lost 7 bases, with 16 bases spanning the gap. There are 16 residues in the CDR3. Germline V lookup: CDR1 SEHNR, CDR2 FQNEAQ (reference sequence).

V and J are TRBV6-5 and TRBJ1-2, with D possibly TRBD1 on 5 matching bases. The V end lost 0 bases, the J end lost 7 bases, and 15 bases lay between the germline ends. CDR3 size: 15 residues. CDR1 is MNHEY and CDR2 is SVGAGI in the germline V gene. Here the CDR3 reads CASSYSSQGRGGYTF. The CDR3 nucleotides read TGTGCCAGCAGTTACTCATCCCAAGGGAGGGGTGGCTACACCTTC.

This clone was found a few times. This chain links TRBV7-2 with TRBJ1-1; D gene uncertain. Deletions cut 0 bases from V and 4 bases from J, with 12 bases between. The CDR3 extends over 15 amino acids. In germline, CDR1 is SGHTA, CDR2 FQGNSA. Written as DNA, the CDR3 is TGTGCCAGCAGCTTAGCGCATGTGGTCTCCACTGAAGCTTTCTTT. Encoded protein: CASSLAHVVSTEAFF.

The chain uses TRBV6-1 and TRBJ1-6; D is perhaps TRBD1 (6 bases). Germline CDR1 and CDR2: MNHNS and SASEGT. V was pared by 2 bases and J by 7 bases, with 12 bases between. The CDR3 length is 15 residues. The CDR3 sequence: CASSEWGGTNSPLHF. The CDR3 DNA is TGTGCCAGCAGTGAATGGGGGGGCACAAATTCACCCCTCCACTTT.